The sequence of this T cell receptor beta chain was determined in a study of blood T cell repertoires in COVID-19. CDR1 is SQVTM, CDR2 ANQGSEA, per germline. The J segment lost 0 bases and the V segment lost 4 bases, leaving 5 bases of the junction unmatched. The length of the CDR3 is 15 residues. The table came from immunoSEQ multiplex PCR; TCRdb's copy has only in-frame clones and leaves some out. This table has some 180,000 clones, approximately 85% appearing once. The genes are TRBV29-1 and TRBJ1-4, with 7 positions matching TRBD1. The origin of this receptor is a woman aged 55-70 years with acute or convalescent COVID-19. Sequencing was done on a sample of peripheral blood. The CDR3 nucleotides read TGCAGCGTTGTACAGGGGACCGCAACTAATGAAAAACTGTTTTTT. Translation gives CSVVQGTATNEKLFF. The whole variable domain, filled in from reference TRBV29-1 and TRBJ1-4, reads SAVISQKPSRDICQRGTSLTIQCQVDSQVTMMFWYRQQPGQSLTLIATANQGSEATYESGFVIDKFPISRPNLTFSTLTVSNMSPEDSSIYLCSVVQGTATNEKLFFGSGTQLSVL.